This entry lists 14 T cell receptor beta chains sequenced from one sample in a study of cytomegalovirus exposure and HLA in healthy donors. The PCR was carried out with 60 Vbeta primers and 13 Jbeta primers. Profiled with immunoSEQ multiplex PCR; TCRdb holds only in-frame clones, not every one. The table shows 100,000 to 150,000 clones, with more than 60% occurring only once. The specimen was PBMCs. These receptors originate from a woman between 40 and 50 years old in good health and CMV-seropositive.

This chain uses TRBV9 with TRBJ1-1; D may be TRBD1 (5 bases). Germline loops: CDR1 SGDLS, CDR2 YYNGEE. Deletions cut 3 bases from V and 3 bases from J, with 24 bases between. The CDR3 is made up of 18 amino acids. The CDR3 DNA reads TGTGCCAGCAGCGAGAAGACGGGGGGAGTAGGTAGGGACACTGAAGCTTTCTTT. This gives the protein CASSEKTGGVGRDTEAFF. Full variable domain (rest looked up from reference TRBV9 and TRBJ1-1): DSGVTQTPKHLITATGQRVTLRCSPRSGDLSVYWYQQSLDQGLQFLIQYYNGEERAKGNILERFSAQQFPDLHSELNLSSLELGDSALYFCASSEKTGGVGRDTEAFFGQGTRLTVV.

The chain carries TRBV6-1 and TRBJ2-5, with a weak D call TRBD1 (5 bases). The J call may be faulty, since TRBJ2-7 better matches the DNA end. This CDR3 is built from 12 residues. The germline V gene encodes CDR1 MNHNS and CDR2 SASEGT. CDR3 coding DNA: TGTGCCAGCAGTGAGCAGGGCTACGAGCAGTACTTC. The encoded protein is CASSEQGYEQYF.

This clone appeared a single time. The chain uses TRBV28 and TRBJ2-1; 14 bases are a match to TRBD2. The CDR3 covers 16 residues. In germline, CDR1 is MDHEN, CDR2 SYDVKM. V lost 4 bases to trimming and J lost 8 bases; unmatched junction nucleotides: 7. The CDR3 reads CASSSPGTSGGDEQFF. DNA for the CDR3: TGTGCCAGCAGTTCTCCCGGGACTAGCGGGGGCGATGAGCAGTTCTTC.

V is TRBV9 and J is TRBJ2-7; 15 bases map to TRBD2. V dropped 1 base and J dropped 2; count of bases not matched to a gene: 10. The CDR3 covers 19 residues. The germline gives CDR1 SGDLS, CDR2 YYNGEE. CDR3 amino acids: CASSVPRTSGGAEAYEQYF. The CDR3 coding sequence is TGTGCCAGCAGCGTACCCCGGACTAGCGGGGGGGCCGAGGCCTACGAGCAGTACTTC.

The V call is TRBV6-5, the J call TRBJ1-2; 9 nucleotides align to TRBD1. The CDR3 length is 14 residues. The V and J ends lost 4 bases and 8 bases, in that order; junction bases with no gene match: 8. The germline V gene encodes CDR1 MNHEY and CDR2 SVGAGI. CDR3 region: CASSSGDREAGYTF. In DNA, the CDR3 is TGTGCCAGCAGTTCCGGGGACAGGGAGGCCGGCTACACCTTC.

This clone was seen only a few times. The V gene is TRBV30, the J gene TRBJ1-1, with D possibly being TRBD1 (5 bases). Germline V gene data show CDR1 as GTSNPN and CDR2 as SVGIG (reference sequence). This CDR3 is 12 amino acids long. Trimming cost V 0 bases and J 7 bases, with 9 bases left between them. Here the CDR3 DNA reads TGTGCCTGGAGTGTACAGGCAGATGAAGCTTTCTTT. Translated, it gives CAWSVQADEAFF.

The chain is built from TRBV9 and TRBJ1-1; TRBD1 might be the D (5 bases). Germline CDR1 is SGDLS and CDR2 is YYNGEE. The CDR3 contains 14 residues. Trimming left V 4 bases short and J 1 base short, with 11 bases between. The CDR3 protein is CASSSRQKNTEAFF. CDR3 sequence (DNA): TGTGCCAGCAGCTCACGACAGAAGAACACTGAAGCTTTCTTT.

This chain links TRBV2 with TRBJ1-6; a weak D match, TRBD1 (6 bases). Germline CDR1 and CDR2: SNHLY and FYNNEI. Trimming shortened V by 5 bases and J by 4 bases, and 9 bases separated the two germline ends. This CDR3 is 14 amino acids long. The CDR3 coding sequence is TGTGCCAGCAGTATGAGGGGGTATAATTCACCCCTCCACTTT. Its translation is CASSMRGYNSPLHF. Looking up the rest from reference TRBV2 and TRBJ1-6 gives the full variable domain: EPEVTQTPSHQVTQMGQEVILRCVPISNHLYFYWYRQILGQKVEFLVSFYNNEISEKSEIFDDQFSVERPDGSNFTLKIRSTKLEDSAMYFCASSMRGYNSPLHFGNGTRLTVT.

V gene TRBV10-3 combines with J gene TRBJ2-5, with a possible D match to TRBD2 (6 bases). The ends were cut back, 8 bases at V and 5 bases at J, with 21 bases in the middle. CDR3 length: 15 amino acids. Germline assignment: CDR1 ENHRY and CDR2 SYGVKD. The CDR3 DNA reads TGTGCCATCGGGGCCGGGAGAAGTGCGGGGGAGACCCAGTACTTC. Translating gives CAIGAGRSAGETQYF.

The chain couples TRBV10-3 to TRBJ2-1, with 11 bases aligning to TRBD2. The CDR3 consists of 17 residues. The trim removed 6 bases at V and 6 bases at J, leaving 13 bases unmatched. CDR1 and CDR2 (germline): ENHRY, SYGVKD. The CDR3 protein is CAISDLLGTSGSNEQFF. The CDR3 DNA is TGTGCCATCAGCGATTTACTCGGGACTAGCGGAAGCAATGAGCAGTTCTTC.

The chain has TRBV7-9 and TRBJ2-2; 14 nucleotides line up with TRBD2. Germline V CDR1 and CDR2: SEHNR, FQNEAQ (reference sequence). The CDR3 length is 17 residues. Trimming cost V 5 bases and J 5 bases; bases outside gene matches: 7. The DNA for the CDR3 is TGTGCCAGCAGCCCGGGACTAGCGGGAGTATGGACCGGGGAGCTGTTTTTT. Encoded protein: CASSPGLAGVWTGELFF.

This clone has a handful of counts. V is TRBV6-5 and J is TRBJ1-5; 8 bases match TRBD1. The germline gives CDR1 MNHEY, CDR2 SVGAGI. The CDR3 extends over 14 amino acids. J was trimmed by 7 bases and V by 7 bases; bases with no gene match: 9. CDR3 nucleotide sequence: TGTGCCAGCACCATAGCAGGGGGCCGGCAGCCCCAGCATTTT. Its translation is CASTIAGGRQPQHF.

The V and J genes are TRBV4-3 and TRBJ1-3; 7 bases are shared with TRBD1. V was pared by 0 bases and J by 4 bases, with 9 bases of the junction left unmatched. Germline V gene lookup returns CDR1 LGHNA and CDR2 YSLEER. This CDR3 contains 17 residues. The CDR3 sequence is CASSQDYNSGQGNTIYF. As DNA, the CDR3 is TGCGCCAGCAGCCAAGATTATAATTCGGGACAGGGAAACACCATATATTTT.

This chain joins TRBV30 and TRBJ2-7; D uncertain. Germline V gene data show CDR1 as GTSNPN and CDR2 as SVGIG (reference sequence). The CDR3 extends over 12 amino acids. Trimming removed 0 bases at V and 3 bases at J, with 6 bases between. CDR3 in DNA: TGTGCCTGGAGTGTACTGAGCTACGAGCAGTACTTC. Translating gives CAWSVLSYEQYF.